This T cell receptor beta chain was retrieved from a study of blood T cell repertoires in COVID-19 (dated by TCRdb to the early 2020s). Notes on the research overall: Collaborator samples came from the United States, Italy and Spain and covered acute and convalescent phases of COVID-19. The material from the prospective study consisted of cDNA or gDNA derived from T cells, B-cell-depleted T cells, or PBMCs. Samples came from the ongoing ImmuneRACE study (first 160 participants) plus 1,254 subjects from 6 global collaborators. Where available, HLA class I and class II types were obtained from metadata supplied by the sample provider rather than from assay-based typing. Nearly every sample came with metadata listing a de-identified subject ID, COVID-19 status, age in years and sex. The repertoires were released in a freely available public database meant as a resource for research on the immune response to SARS-CoV-2. Deeply sampled blood TCRbeta repertoires from subjects exposed to, actively infected with, or recovered from COVID-19 were included in the dataset.

TCRbeta CDR3 regions were amplified from genomic DNA using the immunoSEQ Assay, a bias-controlled multiplex PCR. The study's own analysis went as follows. The number of nucleated cells in each sample was estimated from the amplification of reference gene primers within the assay. Sequence reads were collapsed and filtered to measure the absolute abundance of every unique TCRbeta CDR3 rearrangement. For each sample, productive Simpson clonality was calculated as the square root of Simpson's diversity index over productive rearrangements. TCRdb mirrors the immuneACCESS table, restricted to in-frame sequences. Some clones are absent from its copies; in checked studies, under half trace to an unresolved V gene, and the reason for the others is unknown. V, J and clone size were drawn from that table, and D and trimming were deduced from the DNA. The sample includes tens of thousands of clones, with approximately 80% observed a single time. Of the sample, about 4.9% is held by the ten largest clones.

The paper's findings and limits, for the study overall: How much clinical and demographic metadata was included differed by source and by participant, and the metadata was provided uncurated.

Each collaborating institution followed its own protocols to collect whole blood in K2EDTA tubes. For TCRbeta analysis, collaborators shipped samples in one of three forms: frozen whole blood, isolated PBMCs, or DNA extracted from either of those sample types. A remark on this clone: There is no known antigen for this receptor. Qualities for individual bases were not recorded, and no much larger clone is one base off.

Sequenced sample: peripheral blood. This TCR was recovered from a man aged 45-65 years with active COVID-19.

CDR3 reads: CAIRAGLTDTQYF. The nucleotide sequence reads as follows: TGTGCCATCCGAGCGGGGCTCACAGATACGCAGTATTTT. The chain employs TRBV27 and TRBJ2-3, and 7 junction bases match TRBD2. According to the germline V gene (reference sequence), CDR1 reads MNHEY and CDR2 reads SMNVEV. Its CDR3 holds 13 amino acids, cysteine through phenylalanine. Kept here is only the CDR3 DNA, which spans 39 bases and is read in frame from base 1. V has 10 bases trimmed and J has 2 bases trimmed; junction bases matching no gene number 6.